Listed below are T cell receptor beta chains from one sample, sequenced in a study of T cell responses to AZD1222 COVID-19 vaccine. Sequencing was performed with immunoSEQ multiplex PCR; in TCRdb, only in-frame clones are kept and a portion is missing. In the table there are around 100,000 clones, about 89% of which are singletons. This specimen was peripheral blood, taken on day 0 of AZD1222 vaccination. The receptors were sampled from an adult in good health. The CDR3 runs from the conserved cysteine through the conserved F or W. The order of the fields is V gene, J gene, CDR3 length, CDR3 protein.

V: TRBV5-1; J: TRBJ2-7; length: 12; CDR3: CASSPGGDEQYF
V: TRBV28; J: TRBJ1-5; length: 14; CDR3: CASTIGQDNQPQHF
V: TRBV25-1; J: TRBJ1-1; length: 11; CDR3: CASSFGTRAFF
V: TRBV7-2; J: TRBJ2-7; length: 14; CDR3: CASSLSSGVYEQYF
V: TRBV30; J: TRBJ1-2; length: 16; CDR3: CAWSDPGQGEYYGYTF
V: TRBV19; J: TRBJ2-5; length: 13; CDR3: CASRDRGRETQYF
V: TRBV28; J: TRBJ2-7; length: 15; CDR3: CASSTRDRVVHEQYF
V: TRBV5-1; J: TRBJ2-7; length: 16; CDR3: CASSPEAGVGEDEQYF
V: TRBV19; J: TRBJ2-2; length: 15; CDR3: CASSPRQVYTGELFF
V: TRBV10-3; J: TRBJ2-7; length: 14; CDR3: CAISETLSSYEQYF
V: TRBV7-3; J: TRBJ2-3; length: 17; CDR3: CASSRWTSGANTDTQYF
V: TRBV6-6; J: TRBJ2-7; length: 12; CDR3: CASTGTTYEQYF
V: TRBV9; J: TRBJ2-5; length: 16; CDR3: CASSVGVSSGQETQYF
V: TRBV19; J: TRBJ2-5; length: 13; CDR3: CASGGDSQETQYF
V: TRBV18; J: TRBJ2-2; length: 15; CDR3: CASSEVQRGTGELFF
V: TRBV12-5; J: TRBJ1-1; length: 11; CDR3: CASGVNTEAFF
V: TRBV13; J: TRBJ1-6; length: 15; CDR3: CASSSPGQGNSPLHF
V: TRBV6-5; J: TRBJ1-6; length: 14; CDR3: CASSYGRTNSPLHF
V: TRBV3-1/TRBV3-2; J: TRBJ2-3; length: 15; CDR3: CASSGSGGASATQYF
V: TRBV5-1; J: TRBJ1-4; length: 15; CDR3: CASSLNPGTNEKLFF
V: TRBV7-2; J: TRBJ1-4; length: 14; CDR3: CASSPGGTNEKLFF
V: TRBV18; J: TRBJ1-3; length: 15; CDR3: CASSPIPDSGNTIYF
V: TRBV4-3; J: TRBJ1-4; length: 16; CDR3: CASSQQGQGAEEKLFF